This TCR beta chain was identified in a study of T-cell memory formation after mild COVID-19. General observations from the study: Later expanders leaned toward CD4+, whereas clones contracting from day 15 to 85 were balanced CD4/CD8.

This clonotype has at least ten counts. The antigen remains unidentified. TCRdb reprocessed the 5' RACE reads with MiXCR, giving one entry per CDR3 protein. This table has approximately 150,000 distinct CDR3 sequences, more than 12% appearing once. Trimming shortened V by 1 base and J by 5 bases, and 9 bases separated the two germline ends. This CDR3 spans 13 amino acids. Germline CDR1 is MGHRA and CDR2 is YSYEKL. The receptor was derived from an adult woman who had mild COVID-19 (a few samples of this study predate the infection). Cell type and time point are not known. Sequencing was performed on PBMCs or a T cell subset sorted from them (not recorded which). V usage is TRBV4-1 and J usage is TRBJ2-7; D is perhaps TRBD2 (5 bases). The DNA of the CDR3 is TGCGCCAGCAGCCAAGGTTTCGGGGACGAGCAGTACTTC. Translation gives CASSQGFGDEQYF.